The entry below describes one T cell receptor (beta chain). Its antigen is undetermined. The data belong to a study of CD8 T cells in Susac syndrome. Study-level results: The number of individuals included in the study's TCR sequencing and HLA analysis was acknowledged as relatively small.

Trimming removed 2 bases from V and 1 base from J; junction bases left unmatched: 11. CDR1 and CDR2 from the germline V gene are GTSNPN and SVGIG (reference sequence). This CDR3 contains 19 residues. The authors reverse transcribed roughly 0.5 to 1 ug RNA with random hexamers. Multiplex PCR with immunoSEQ amplified the TCR beta CDR3 across 54 Vbeta and 13 Jbeta. Each CDR3 protein gets one entry after TCRdb re-called the immunoSEQ multiplex PCR reads with MiXCR. Among approximately 200,000 distinct CDR3 sequences listed, more than 85% were seen once. The sequence came from a human donor with multiple sclerosis. Sequenced input: CD4+ T cells from PBMCs. This chain uses TRBV30 with TRBJ2-3; 14 bases are a match to TRBD2. CDR3 protein: CAWSLWTSGGPTRTDTQYF. The CDR3 DNA reads TGTGCCTGGAGTCTCTGGACTAGCGGGGGGCCCACACGCACAGATACGCAGTATTTT.